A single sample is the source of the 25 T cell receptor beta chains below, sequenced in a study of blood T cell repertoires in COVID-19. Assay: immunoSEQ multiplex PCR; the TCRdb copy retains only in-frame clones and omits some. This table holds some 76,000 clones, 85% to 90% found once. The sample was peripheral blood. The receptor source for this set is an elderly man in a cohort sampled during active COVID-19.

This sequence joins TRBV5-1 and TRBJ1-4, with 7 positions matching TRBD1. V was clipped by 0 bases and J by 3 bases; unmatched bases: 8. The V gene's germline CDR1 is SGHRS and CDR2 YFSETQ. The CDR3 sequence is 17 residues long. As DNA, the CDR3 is TGCGCCAGCAGCTTGGGACACGCGGGGACAGCTAATGAAAAACTGTTTTTT. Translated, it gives CASSLGHAGTANEKLFF.

CDR3 sequence reads: CSASASGGVKINTDTQYF. CDR3 DNA: TGCAGTGCTAGTGCCAGCGGGGGGGTAAAGATTAACACAGATACGCAGTATTTT. V and J are TRBV20-1 and TRBJ2-3; 10 bases line up with TRBD2. This CDR3 has 18 residues. V gave up 3 bases and J gave up 2 bases; unmatched junction bases: 14. The germline CDR1 and CDR2 sequences are DFQATT and SNEGSKA (reference sequence).

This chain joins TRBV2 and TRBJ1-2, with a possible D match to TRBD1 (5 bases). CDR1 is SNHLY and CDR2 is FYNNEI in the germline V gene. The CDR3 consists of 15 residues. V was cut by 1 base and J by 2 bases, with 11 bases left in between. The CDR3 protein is CASSEGQGGNYGYTF. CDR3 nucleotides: TGTGCCAGCAGTGAAGGGCAGGGTGGAAACTATGGCTACACCTTC.

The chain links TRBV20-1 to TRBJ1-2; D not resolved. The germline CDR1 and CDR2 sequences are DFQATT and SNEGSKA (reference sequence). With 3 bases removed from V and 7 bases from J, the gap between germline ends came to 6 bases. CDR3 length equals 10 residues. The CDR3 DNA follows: TGCAGTGCTAGCACTTCTGGCTACACCTTC. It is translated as CSASTSGYTF.

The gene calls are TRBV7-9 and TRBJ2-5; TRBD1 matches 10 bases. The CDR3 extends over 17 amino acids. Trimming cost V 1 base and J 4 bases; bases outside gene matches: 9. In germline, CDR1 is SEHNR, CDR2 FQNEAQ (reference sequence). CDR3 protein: CASSLVGDRGPGETQYF. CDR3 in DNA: TGTGCCAGCAGCTTAGTAGGGGACAGGGGCCCTGGAGAGACCCAGTACTTC.

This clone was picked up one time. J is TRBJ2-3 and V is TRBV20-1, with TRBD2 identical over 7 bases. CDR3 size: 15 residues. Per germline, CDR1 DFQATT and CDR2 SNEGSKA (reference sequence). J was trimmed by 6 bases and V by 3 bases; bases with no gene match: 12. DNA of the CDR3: TGCAGTGCTAGTTACCGGCGGGGGAGTATGGATACGCAGTATTTT. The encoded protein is CSASYRRGSMDTQYF.

The chain's CDR3 is CASSPQGQGGQPQHF. For the CDR3, the DNA is TGTGCCAGCAGCCCCCAAGGCCAGGGCGGTCAGCCCCAGCATTTT. The V call is TRBV9, the J call TRBJ1-5; weak D call: TRBD1 (5 bases). V was cut by 4 bases and J by 6 bases, with 17 bases left in between. The CDR3 runs 15 residues. Germline CDR1 SGDLS, CDR2 YYNGEE.

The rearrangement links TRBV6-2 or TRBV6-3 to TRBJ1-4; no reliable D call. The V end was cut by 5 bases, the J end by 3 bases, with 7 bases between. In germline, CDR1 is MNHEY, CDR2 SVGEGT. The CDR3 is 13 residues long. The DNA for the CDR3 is TGTGCCAGCAGTCGAAGCGCTAATGAAAAACTGTTTTTT. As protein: CASSRSANEKLFF.

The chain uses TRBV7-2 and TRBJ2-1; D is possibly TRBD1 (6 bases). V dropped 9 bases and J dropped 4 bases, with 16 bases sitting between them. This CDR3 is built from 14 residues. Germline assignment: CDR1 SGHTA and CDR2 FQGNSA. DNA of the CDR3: TGTGCCAGTTTGTCAGACAGGACTTACAATGAGCAGTTCTTC. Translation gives CASLSDRTYNEQFF.

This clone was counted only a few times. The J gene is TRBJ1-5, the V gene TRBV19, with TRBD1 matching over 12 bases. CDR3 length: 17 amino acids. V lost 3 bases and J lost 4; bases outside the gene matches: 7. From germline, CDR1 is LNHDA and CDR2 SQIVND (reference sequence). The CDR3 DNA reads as TGTGCCAGTAGTATTGGGACAGGGGGCTGGGGGAATCAGCCCCAGCATTTT. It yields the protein CASSIGTGGWGNQPQHF.

CDR3 coding DNA: TGCGCCAGCAGCTTGGAGGGGTGGTTTGCCGGGGAGCTGTTTTTT. It codes for CASSLEGWFAGELFF. The V call is TRBV5-1, the J call TRBJ2-2; D possibly corresponds to TRBD1 (5 bases). The V gene's germline CDR1 is SGHRS and CDR2 YFSETQ. This CDR3 is built from 15 residues. Trimming stripped 0 bases from V and 6 bases from J, with 12 bases between.

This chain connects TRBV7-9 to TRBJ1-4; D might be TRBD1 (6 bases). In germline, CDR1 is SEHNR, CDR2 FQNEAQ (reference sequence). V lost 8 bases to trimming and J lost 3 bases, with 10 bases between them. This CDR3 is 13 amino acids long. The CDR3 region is CASVGQPNEKLFF. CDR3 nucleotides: TGTGCCAGCGTCGGACAGCCTAATGAAAAACTGTTTTTT. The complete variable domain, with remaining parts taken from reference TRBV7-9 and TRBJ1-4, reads DTGVSQNPRHKITKRGQNVTFRCDPISEHNRLYWYRQTLGQGPEFLTYFQNEAQLEKSRLLSDRFSAERPKGSFSTLEIQRTEQGDSAMYLCASVGQPNEKLFFGSGTQLSVL.

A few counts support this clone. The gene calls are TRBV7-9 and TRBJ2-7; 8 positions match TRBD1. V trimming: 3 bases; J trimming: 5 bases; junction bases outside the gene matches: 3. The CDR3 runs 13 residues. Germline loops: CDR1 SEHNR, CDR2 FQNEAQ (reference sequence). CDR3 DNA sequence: TGTGCCAGCAGCTTCGACAGGGGAGACGAGCAGTACGTC. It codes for CASSFDRGDEQYV.

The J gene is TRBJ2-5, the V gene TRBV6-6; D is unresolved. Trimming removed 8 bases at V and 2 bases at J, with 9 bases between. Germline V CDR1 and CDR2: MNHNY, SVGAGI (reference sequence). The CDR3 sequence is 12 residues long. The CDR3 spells CASATEQETQYF. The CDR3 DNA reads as TGTGCCAGCGCGACTGAGCAAGAGACCCAGTACTTC.

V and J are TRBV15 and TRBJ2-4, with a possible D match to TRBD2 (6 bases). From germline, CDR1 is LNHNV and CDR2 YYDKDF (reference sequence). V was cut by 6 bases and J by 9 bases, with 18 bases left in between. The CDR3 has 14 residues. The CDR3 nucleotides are TGTGCCACCAGTCCCCGGGACTTTTTCGGCATTCAGTACTTC. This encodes CATSPRDFFGIQYF.

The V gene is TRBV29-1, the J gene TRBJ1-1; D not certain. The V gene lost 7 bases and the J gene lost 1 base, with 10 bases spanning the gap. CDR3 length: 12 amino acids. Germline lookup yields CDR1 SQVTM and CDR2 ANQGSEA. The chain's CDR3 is CSGLHRNTEAFF. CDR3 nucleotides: TGCAGCGGGCTCCACAGGAACACTGAAGCTTTCTTT.

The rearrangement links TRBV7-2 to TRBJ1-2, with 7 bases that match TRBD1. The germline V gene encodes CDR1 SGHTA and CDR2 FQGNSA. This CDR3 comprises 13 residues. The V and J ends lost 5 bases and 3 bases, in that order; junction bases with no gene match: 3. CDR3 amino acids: CASSQTGDYGYTF. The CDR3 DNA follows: TGTGCCAGCAGCCAAACAGGGGACTATGGCTACACCTTC.

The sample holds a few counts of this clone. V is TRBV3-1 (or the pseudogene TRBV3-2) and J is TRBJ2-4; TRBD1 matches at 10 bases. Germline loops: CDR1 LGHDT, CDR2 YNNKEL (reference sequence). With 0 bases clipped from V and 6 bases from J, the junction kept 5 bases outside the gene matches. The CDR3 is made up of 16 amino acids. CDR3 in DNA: TGTGCCAGCAGCCAAGATTGGGGGACAGGGGTAAACATTCAGTACTTC. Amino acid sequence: CASSQDWGTGVNIQYF.

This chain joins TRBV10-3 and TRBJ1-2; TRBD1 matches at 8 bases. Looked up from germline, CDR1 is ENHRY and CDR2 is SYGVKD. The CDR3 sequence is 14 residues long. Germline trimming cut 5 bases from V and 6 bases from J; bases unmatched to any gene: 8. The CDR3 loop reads CAISSGQGLNGYTF. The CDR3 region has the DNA TGTGCCATCAGTAGCGGACAGGGTTTAAATGGCTACACCTTC.

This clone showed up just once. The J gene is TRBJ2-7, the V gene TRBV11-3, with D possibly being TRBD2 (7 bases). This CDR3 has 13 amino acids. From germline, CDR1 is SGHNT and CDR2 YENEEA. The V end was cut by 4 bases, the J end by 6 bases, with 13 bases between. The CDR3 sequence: CASSSKGGGEQYF. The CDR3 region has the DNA TGTGCCAGCAGCTCTAAGGGGGGGGGCGAGCAGTACTTC.

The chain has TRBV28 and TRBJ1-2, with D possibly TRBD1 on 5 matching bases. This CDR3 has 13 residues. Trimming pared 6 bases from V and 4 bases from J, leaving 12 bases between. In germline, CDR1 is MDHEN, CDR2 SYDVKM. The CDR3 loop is CASSNGRVYGYTF. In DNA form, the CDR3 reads TGTGCCAGCAGCAACGGCAGGGTCTATGGCTACACCTTC.

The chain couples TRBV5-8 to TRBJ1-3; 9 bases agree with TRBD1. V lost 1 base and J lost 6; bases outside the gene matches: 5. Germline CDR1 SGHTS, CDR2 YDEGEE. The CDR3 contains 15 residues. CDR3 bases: TGTGCCAGCAGCTTGCGCCGGACAGGGGTAAACACCATATATTTT. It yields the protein CASSLRRTGVNTIYF. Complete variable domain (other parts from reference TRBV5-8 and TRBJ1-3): EAGVTQSPTHLIKTRGQQATLRCSPISGHTSVYWYQQALGLGLQFLLWYDEGEERNRGNFPPRFSGRQFPNYSSELNVNALELEDSALYLCASSLRRTGVNTIYFGEGSWLTVV.

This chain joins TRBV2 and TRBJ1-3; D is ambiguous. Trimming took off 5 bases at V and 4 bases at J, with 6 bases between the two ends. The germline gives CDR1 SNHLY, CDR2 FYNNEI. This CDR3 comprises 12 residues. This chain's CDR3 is CASSSQGNTIYF. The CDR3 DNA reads TGTGCCAGCAGTTCTCAGGGAAACACCATATATTTT.

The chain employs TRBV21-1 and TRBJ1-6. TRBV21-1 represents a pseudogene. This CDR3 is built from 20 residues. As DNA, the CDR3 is TGTGCCAGCAGCAACGGGGTAGGGCAGGATCATGCTATCCATAATTCACCCCTCCACTTT. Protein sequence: CASSNGVGQDHAIHNSPLHF.

CDR3 nucleotides: TGTGCCAGCTCACTTGGGACAGGGTCGGGCGAGCAGTACTTC. Amino acid sequence: CASSLGTGSGEQYF. This chain connects TRBV18 to TRBJ2-7; 9 bases are a match to TRBD1. The CDR3 runs to 14 residues. CDR1 and CDR2 from the germline V gene are KGHSH and LQKENI. Losses at the gene ends were 4 bases for V and 6 bases for J; bases not matched to a gene: 7.